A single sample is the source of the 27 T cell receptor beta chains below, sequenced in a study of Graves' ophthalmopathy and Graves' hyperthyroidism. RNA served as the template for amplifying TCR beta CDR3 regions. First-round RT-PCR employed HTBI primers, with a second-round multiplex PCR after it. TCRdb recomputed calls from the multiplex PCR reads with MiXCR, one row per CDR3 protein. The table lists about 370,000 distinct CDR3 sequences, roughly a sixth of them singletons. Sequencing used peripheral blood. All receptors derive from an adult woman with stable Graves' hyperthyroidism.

The CDR3 protein is CSAPRDAADLSEQYF. In DNA form, the CDR3 reads TGCAGTGCTCCCCGAGATGCAGCGGACCTAAGCGAGCAGTACTTC. J is TRBJ2-7 and V is TRBV20-1; a weak D match, TRBD2 (5 bases). Germline V gene data show CDR1 as DFQATT and CDR2 as SNEGSKA (reference sequence). This CDR3 has 15 residues. V gave up 5 bases and J gave up 6 bases, with 23 bases separating them.

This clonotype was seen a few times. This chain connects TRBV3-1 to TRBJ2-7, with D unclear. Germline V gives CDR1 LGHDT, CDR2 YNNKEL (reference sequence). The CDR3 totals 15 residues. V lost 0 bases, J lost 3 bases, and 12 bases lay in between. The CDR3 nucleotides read TGTGCCAGCAGCCAAGATACCCCCGGCAGCTACGAGCAGTACTTC. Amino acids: CASSQDTPGSYEQYF.

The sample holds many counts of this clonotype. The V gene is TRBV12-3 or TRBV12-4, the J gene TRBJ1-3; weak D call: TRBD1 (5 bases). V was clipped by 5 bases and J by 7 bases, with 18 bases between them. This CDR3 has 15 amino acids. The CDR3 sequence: CASSAGPNNGNTIYF. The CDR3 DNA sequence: TGTGCCAGCAGTGCGGGACCCAACAATGGGAACACCATATATTTT.

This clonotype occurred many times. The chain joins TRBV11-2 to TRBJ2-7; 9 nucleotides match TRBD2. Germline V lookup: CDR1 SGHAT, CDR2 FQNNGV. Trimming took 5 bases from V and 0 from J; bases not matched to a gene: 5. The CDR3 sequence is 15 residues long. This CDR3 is CASSRRLADSYEQYF. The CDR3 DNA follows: TGTGCCAGCAGCCGACGACTAGCGGACTCCTACGAGCAGTACTTC.

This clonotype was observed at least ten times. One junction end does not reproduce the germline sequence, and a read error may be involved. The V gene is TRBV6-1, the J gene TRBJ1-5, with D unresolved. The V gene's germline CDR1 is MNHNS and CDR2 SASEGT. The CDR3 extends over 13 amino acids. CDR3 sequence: CASRQTSNQPQHF. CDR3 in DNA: TGTGCCAGCAGACAAACCAGCAATCAGCCTCAGCATTTT.

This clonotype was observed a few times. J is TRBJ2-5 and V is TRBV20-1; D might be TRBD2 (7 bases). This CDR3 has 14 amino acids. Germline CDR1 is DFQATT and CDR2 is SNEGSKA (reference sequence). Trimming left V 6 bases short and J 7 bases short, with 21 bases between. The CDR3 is CSARRAGARGTQYF. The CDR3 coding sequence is TGCAGTGCCCGCCGGGCGGGGGCGCGGGGGACCCAGTACTTC.

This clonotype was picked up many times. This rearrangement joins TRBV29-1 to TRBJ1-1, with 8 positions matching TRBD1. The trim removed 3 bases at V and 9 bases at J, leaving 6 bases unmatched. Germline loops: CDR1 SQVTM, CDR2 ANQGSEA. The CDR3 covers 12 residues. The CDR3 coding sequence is TGCAGCGTTGACTCAGGACAGGGCCAAGCTTTCTTT. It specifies CSVDSGQGQAFF. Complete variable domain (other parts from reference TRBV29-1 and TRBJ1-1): SAVISQKPSRDICQRGTSLTIQCQVDSQVTMMFWYRQQPGQSLTLIATANQGSEATYESGFVIDKFPISRPNLTFSTLTVSNMSPEDSSIYLCSVDSGQGQAFFGQGTRLTVV.

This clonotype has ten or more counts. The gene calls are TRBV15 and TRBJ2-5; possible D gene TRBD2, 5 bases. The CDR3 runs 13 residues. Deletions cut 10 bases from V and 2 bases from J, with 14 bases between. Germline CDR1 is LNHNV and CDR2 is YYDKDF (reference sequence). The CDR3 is CARLLGAQETQYF. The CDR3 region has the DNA TGTGCCAGGCTACTAGGAGCACAAGAGACCCAGTACTTC.

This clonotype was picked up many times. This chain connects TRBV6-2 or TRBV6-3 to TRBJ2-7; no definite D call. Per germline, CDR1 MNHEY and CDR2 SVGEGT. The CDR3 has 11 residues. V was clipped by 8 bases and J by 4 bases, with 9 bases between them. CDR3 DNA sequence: TGTGCCAGCGGTGTTGGTTACGAGCAGTACTTC. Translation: CASGVGYEQYF.

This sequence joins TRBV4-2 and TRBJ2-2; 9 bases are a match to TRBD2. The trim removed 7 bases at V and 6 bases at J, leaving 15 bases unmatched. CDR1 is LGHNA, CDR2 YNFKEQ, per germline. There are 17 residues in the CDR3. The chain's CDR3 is CASTLFGLAGYAGELFF. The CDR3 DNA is TGTGCCAGCACCCTTTTCGGGCTAGCGGGGTACGCCGGGGAGCTGTTTTTT.

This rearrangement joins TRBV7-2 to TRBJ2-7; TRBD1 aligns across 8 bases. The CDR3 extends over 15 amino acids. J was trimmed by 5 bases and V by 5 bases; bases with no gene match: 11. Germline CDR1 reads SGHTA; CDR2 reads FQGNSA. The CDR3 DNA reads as TGTGCCAGCAGCACAGGCAGGGGGCGCAGCCACGAGCAGTACTTC. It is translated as CASSTGRGRSHEQYF.

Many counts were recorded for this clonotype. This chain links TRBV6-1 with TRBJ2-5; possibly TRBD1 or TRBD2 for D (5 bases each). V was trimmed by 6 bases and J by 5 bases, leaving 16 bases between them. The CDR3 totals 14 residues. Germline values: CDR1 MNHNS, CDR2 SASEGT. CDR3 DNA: TGTGCCAGCAGAATCCGGGACCAGGCGGAGACCCAGTACTTC. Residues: CASRIRDQAETQYF.

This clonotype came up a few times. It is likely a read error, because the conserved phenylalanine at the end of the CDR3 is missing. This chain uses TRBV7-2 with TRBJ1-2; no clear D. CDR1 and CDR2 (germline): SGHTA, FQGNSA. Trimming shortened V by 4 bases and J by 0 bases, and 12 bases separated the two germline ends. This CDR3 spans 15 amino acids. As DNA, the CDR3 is TGTGCCAGCAGCTCTCTAGCCAGGACTAACTATGGCTACACCATC. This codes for CASSSLARTNYGYTI.

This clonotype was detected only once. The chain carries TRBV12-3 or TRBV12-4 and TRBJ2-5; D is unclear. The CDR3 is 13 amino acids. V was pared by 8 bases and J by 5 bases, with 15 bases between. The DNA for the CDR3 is TGTGCCAGCTCCCCGATCAACGCGGAGACCCAGTACTTC. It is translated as CASSPINAETQYF.

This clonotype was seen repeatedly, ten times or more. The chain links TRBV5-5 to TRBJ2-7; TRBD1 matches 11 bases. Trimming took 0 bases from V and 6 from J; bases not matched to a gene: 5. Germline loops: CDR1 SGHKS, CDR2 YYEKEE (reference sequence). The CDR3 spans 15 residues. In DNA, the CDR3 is TGTGCCAGCAGCTTGGAAGGACAGGGGGCAGGCGAGCAGTACTTC. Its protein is CASSLEGQGAGEQYF.

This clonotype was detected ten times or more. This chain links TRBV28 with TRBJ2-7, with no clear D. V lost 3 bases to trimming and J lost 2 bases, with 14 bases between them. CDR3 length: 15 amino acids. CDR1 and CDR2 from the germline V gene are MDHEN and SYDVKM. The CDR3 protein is CASSFATRSAYEQYF. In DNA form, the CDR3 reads TGTGCCAGCAGTTTTGCTACCAGGTCTGCCTACGAGCAGTACTTC.

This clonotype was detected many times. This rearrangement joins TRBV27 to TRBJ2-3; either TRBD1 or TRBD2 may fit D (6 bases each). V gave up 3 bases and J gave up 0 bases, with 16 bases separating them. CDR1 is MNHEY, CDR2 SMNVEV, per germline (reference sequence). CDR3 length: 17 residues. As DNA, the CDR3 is TGTGCCAGCAGTTTTTCGGGACTGGGGGCTAGCACAGATACGCAGTATTTT. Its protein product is CASSFSGLGASTDTQYF.

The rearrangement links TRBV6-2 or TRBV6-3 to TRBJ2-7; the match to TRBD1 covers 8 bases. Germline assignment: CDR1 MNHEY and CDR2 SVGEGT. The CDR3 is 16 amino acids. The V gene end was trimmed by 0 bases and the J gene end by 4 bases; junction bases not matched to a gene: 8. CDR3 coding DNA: TGTGCCAGCAGTTACTCGAGGTCAGGGGGCAGGTACGAGCAGTACTTC. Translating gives CASSYSRSGGRYEQYF.

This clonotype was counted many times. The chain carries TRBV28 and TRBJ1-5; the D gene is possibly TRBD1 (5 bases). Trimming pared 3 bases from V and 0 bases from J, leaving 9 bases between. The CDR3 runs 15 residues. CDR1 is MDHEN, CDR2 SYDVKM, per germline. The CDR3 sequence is CASSLVGHSNQPQHF. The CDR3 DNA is TGTGCCAGCAGTTTGGTAGGACATAGCAATCAGCCCCAGCATTTT.

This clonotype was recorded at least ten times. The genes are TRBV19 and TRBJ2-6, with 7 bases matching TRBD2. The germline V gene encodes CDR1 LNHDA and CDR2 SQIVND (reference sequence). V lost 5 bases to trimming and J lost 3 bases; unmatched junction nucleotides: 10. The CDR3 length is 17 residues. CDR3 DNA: TGTGCCAGTAGTCCTGAAGGCGGGAGAGGTGGGGCCAACGTCCTGACTTTC. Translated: CASSPEGGRGGANVLTF. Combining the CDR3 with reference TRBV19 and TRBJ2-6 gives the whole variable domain DGGITQSPKYLFRKEGQNVTLSCEQNLNHDAMYWYRQDPGQGLRLIYYSQIVNDFQKGDIAEGYSVSREKKESFPLTVTSAQKNPTAFYLCASSPEGGRGGANVLTFGAGSRLTVL.

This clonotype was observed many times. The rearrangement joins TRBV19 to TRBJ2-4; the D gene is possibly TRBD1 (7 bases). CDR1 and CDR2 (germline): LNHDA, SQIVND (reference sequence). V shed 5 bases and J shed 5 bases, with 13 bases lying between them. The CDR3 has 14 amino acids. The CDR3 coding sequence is TGTGCCAGTAGTCAGGGGGGCCTCGAAAACATTCAGTACTTC. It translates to CASSQGGLENIQYF.

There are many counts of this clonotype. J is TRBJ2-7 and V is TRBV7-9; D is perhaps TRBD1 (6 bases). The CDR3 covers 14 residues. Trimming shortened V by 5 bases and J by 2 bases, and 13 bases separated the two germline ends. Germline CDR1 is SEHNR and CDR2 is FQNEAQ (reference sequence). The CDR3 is CASSISRTAYEQYF. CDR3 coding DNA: TGTGCCAGCAGCATTAGCCGGACAGCCTACGAGCAGTACTTC.

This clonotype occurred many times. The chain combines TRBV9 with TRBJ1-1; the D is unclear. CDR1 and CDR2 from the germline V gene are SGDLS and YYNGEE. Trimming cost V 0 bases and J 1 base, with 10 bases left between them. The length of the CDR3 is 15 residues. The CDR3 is CASSVGEGWNTEAFF. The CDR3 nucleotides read TGTGCCAGCAGCGTAGGAGAGGGTTGGAACACTGAAGCTTTCTTT. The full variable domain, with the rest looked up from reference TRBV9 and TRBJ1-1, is DSGVTQTPKHLITATGQRVTLRCSPRSGDLSVYWYQQSLDQGLQFLIQYYNGEERAKGNILERFSAQQFPDLHSELNLSSLELGDSALYFCASSVGEGWNTEAFFGQGTRLTVV.

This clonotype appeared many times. The CDR3 bases are TGCAGCGTTCTCCGAACCGACAGGGGAGAGACCCAGTACTTC. This encodes CSVLRTDRGETQYF. The V gene is TRBV29-1, the J gene TRBJ2-5, with 8 bases fitting TRBD1. V shed 5 bases, J shed 4 bases, and the junction held 9 bases outside the gene matches. The CDR3 totals 14 residues. Germline V gene sequence: CDR1 SQVTM, CDR2 ANQGSEA.

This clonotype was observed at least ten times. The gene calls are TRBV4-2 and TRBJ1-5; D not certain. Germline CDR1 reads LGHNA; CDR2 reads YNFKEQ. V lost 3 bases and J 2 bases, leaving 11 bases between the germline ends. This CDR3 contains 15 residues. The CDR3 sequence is CASSQWESGNQPQHF. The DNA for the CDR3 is TGTGCCAGCAGCCAGTGGGAGTCGGGCAATCAGCCCCAGCATTTT.

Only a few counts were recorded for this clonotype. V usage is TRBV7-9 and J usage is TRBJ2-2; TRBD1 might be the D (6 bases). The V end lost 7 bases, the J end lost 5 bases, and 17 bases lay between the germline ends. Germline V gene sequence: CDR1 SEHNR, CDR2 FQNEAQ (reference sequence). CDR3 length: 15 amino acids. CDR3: CASKTTGYSTGELFF. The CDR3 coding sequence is TGTGCCAGCAAGACTACAGGGTATTCAACCGGGGAGCTGTTTTTT.

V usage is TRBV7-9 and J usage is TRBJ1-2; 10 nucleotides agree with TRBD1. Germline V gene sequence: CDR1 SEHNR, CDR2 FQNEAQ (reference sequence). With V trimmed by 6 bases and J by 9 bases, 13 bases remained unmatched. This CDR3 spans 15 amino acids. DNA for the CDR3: TGTGCCAGCAGTTCGACCTCGACAGGGGGCAAACGCTACACCTTC. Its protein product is CASSSTSTGGKRYTF. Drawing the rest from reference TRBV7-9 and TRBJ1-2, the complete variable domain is DTGVSQNPRHKITKRGQNVTFRCDPISEHNRLYWYRQTLGQGPEFLTYFQNEAQLEKSRLLSDRFSAERPKGSFSTLEIQRTEQGDSAMYLCASSSTSTGGKRYTFGSGTRLTVV.